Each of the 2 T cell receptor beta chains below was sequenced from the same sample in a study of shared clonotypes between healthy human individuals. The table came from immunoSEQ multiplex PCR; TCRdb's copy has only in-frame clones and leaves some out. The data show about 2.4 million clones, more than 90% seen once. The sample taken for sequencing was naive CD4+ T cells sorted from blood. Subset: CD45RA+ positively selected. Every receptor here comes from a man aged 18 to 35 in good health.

CDR3 in amino acids: CASSLGGVEEKLFF. The CDR3 DNA sequence: TGTGCCAGCTCCCTAGGAGGGGTGGAGGAAAAACTGTTTTTT. The rearrangement uses TRBV18 and TRBJ1-4, with D possibly matching TRBD1 (5 bases). This CDR3 spans 14 amino acids. V shed 6 bases and J shed 8 bases, with 16 bases lying between them. Germline-derived CDR1 and CDR2 are KGHSH and LQKENI. The entire variable domain, with the rest obtained from reference TRBV18 and TRBJ1-4, is as follows: NAGVMQNPRHLVRRRGQEARLRCSPMKGHSHVYWYRQLPEEGLKFMVYLQKENIIDESGMPKERFSAEFPKEGPSILRIQQVVRGDSAAYFCASSLGGVEEKLFFGSGTQLSVL.

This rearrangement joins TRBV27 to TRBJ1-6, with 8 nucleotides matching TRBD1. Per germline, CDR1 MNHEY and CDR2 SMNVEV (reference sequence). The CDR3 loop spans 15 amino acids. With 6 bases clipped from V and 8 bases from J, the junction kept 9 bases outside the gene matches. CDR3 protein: CASSLGQGGYSPLHF. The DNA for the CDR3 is TGTGCCAGCAGCCTAGGACAGGGTGGTTATTCACCCCTCCACTTT.